These 26 T cell receptor beta chains were all obtained from the same sample, sequenced in a study of shared clonotypes between healthy human individuals. TCRdb keeps only in-frame clones here, not all; method: immunoSEQ multiplex PCR. This table holds about 2.3 million clones, over 90% found once. The specimen sequenced was naive CD4+ T cells from PBMCs. Documented subset: CD45RA+ positively selected. The origin of the receptors is a man aged 18 to 35 in good health. Some clones in this sample may be carry-over from other donors' samples.

The chain links TRBV4-3 to TRBJ2-1, with D unclear. This CDR3 is built from 16 residues. Germline-derived CDR1 and CDR2 are LGHNA and YSLEER. The V end was cut by 1 base, the J end by 0 bases, with 10 bases between. The CDR3 DNA reads TGCGCCAGCAGCCAAGCAGACTCGAGCTCCTACAATGAGCAGTTCTTC. It is translated as CASSQADSSSYNEQFF.

The J gene is TRBJ2-1, the V gene TRBV7-8; 10 nucleotides line up with TRBD2. Trimming removed 7 bases from V and 10 bases from J; junction bases left unmatched: 19. Germline assignment: CDR1 SGHVS and CDR2 FQNEAQ. The CDR3 totals 17 residues. The CDR3 bases are TGTGCCAGCACCCTCCTAGCGGGCCTAGCGGGAGTATTCGAGCAGTTCTTC. It encodes CASTLLAGLAGVFEQFF. Supplemented by reference TRBV7-8 and TRBJ2-1, the full variable domain reads GAGVSQSPRYKVAKRGQDVALRCDPISGHVSLFWYQQALGQGPEFLTYFQNEAQLDKSGLPSDRFFAERPEGSVSTLKIQRTQQEDSAVYLCASTLLAGLAGVFEQFFGPGTRLTVL.

This clone was seen only once. DNA of the CDR3: TGTGCCTGGAGTCGGCTAGCGGGAACGGGAGAGACCCAGTACTTC. This sequence encodes CAWSRLAGTGETQYF. V and J are TRBV30 and TRBJ2-5; 9 positions agree with TRBD2. Germline V gives CDR1 GTSNPN, CDR2 SVGIG (reference sequence). The CDR3 totals 15 residues. V trimming: 2 bases; J trimming: 4 bases; junction bases outside the gene matches: 8.

This chain joins TRBV7-2 and TRBJ2-1, with D hard to call. Trimming stripped 8 bases from V and 6 bases from J, with 14 bases between. Germline V gene sequence: CDR1 SGHTA, CDR2 FQGNSA. CDR3 size: 13 residues. Here the CDR3 DNA reads TGTGCCAGCGAAAAGGAGTGGGGCAATGAGCAGTTCTTC. It codes for CASEKEWGNEQFF.

The chain employs TRBV5-1 and TRBJ2-3; TRBD2 matches 9 bases. CDR1 and CDR2 from the germline V gene are SGHRS and YFSETQ. The CDR3 loop spans 14 amino acids. Germline trimming cut 4 bases from V and 3 bases from J; bases unmatched to any gene: 3. The CDR3 loop reads CASSKSGRTDTQYF. For the CDR3, the DNA is TGCGCCAGCAGCAAGAGCGGGAGGACAGATACGCAGTATTTT.

Turning to this clone: The sample holds other DNA sequences that translate to the same CDR3. The V and J genes are TRBV28 and TRBJ1-5; TRBD1 matches 10 bases. Germline V gene data show CDR1 as MDHEN and CDR2 as SYDVKM. V lost 6 bases to trimming and J lost 2 bases; unmatched junction nucleotides: 4. The CDR3 extends over 15 amino acids. In nucleotides, the CDR3 is TGTGCCAGCAGCAGGACAGGGGGTGGCAATCAGCCCCAGCATTTT. Amino acids: CASSRTGGGNQPQHF. The variable domain in full, with the rest retrieved from reference TRBV28 and TRBJ1-5, is DVKVTQSSRYLVKRTGEKVFLECVQDMDHENMFWYRQDPGLGLRLIYFSYDVKMKEKGDIPEGYSVSREKKERFSLILESASTNQTSMYLCASSRTGGGNQPQHFGDGTRLSIL.

The chain links TRBV9 to TRBJ1-5; TRBD1 agrees at 7 bases. The CDR3 has 14 amino acids. V shed 3 bases and J 8 bases; nucleotides not matched to a gene: 8. Looked up from germline, CDR1 is SGDLS and CDR2 is YYNGEE. Here the CDR3 DNA reads TGTGCCAGCAGCGCGACAGGGACCGCGGAGCCCCAGCATTTT. Translation gives CASSATGTAEPQHF.

CDR3 DNA: TGTGCCTGGAGTGTACAGAGGGATTCACCCCTCCACTTT. Translation gives CAWSVQRDSPLHF. The rearrangement links TRBV30 to TRBJ1-6, with unresolved D. The CDR3 sequence is 13 residues long. Germline CDR1 and CDR2: GTSNPN and SVGIG (reference sequence). Between the trimmed V and J ends, which lost 0 bases and 8 bases, there was a span of 8 bases.

This chain joins TRBV18 and TRBJ1-3; D is possibly TRBD1 (6 bases). Trimming cost V 7 bases and J 0 bases, with 13 bases left between them. In germline, CDR1 is KGHSH, CDR2 LQKENI. The CDR3 is made up of 15 amino acids. CDR3 sequence (DNA): TGTGCCAGCTTCGGGGGGACACTCTCTGGAAACACCATATATTTT. Residues: CASFGGTLSGNTIYF.

This chain connects TRBV5-4 to TRBJ2-3; 10 bases fit TRBD1. The CDR3 length is 15 residues. Trimming took 4 bases from V and 3 from J; bases not matched to a gene: 5. Germline CDR1 SGHNT, CDR2 YYREEE (reference sequence). This CDR3 reads CASSGGQGVTDTQYF. The CDR3 coding sequence is TGTGCCAGCAGCGGCGGACAGGGGGTAACAGATACGCAGTATTTT.

The J gene is TRBJ2-2, the V gene TRBV9, with D unclear. The length of the CDR3 is 17 residues. Trimming took off 0 bases at V and 0 bases at J, with 12 bases between the two ends. Germline V CDR1 and CDR2: SGDLS, YYNGEE. The CDR3 loop reads CASSVEGVYSNTGELFF. The CDR3, as DNA: TGTGCCAGCAGCGTAGAAGGAGTCTATTCGAACACCGGGGAGCTGTTTTTT.

In DNA form, the CDR3 reads TGCAGCACCTCGGCCTGGACTAGCGGGAGGGCTAGCACAGATACGCAGTATTTT. It is translated as CSTSAWTSGRASTDTQYF. The rearrangement links TRBV29-1 to TRBJ2-3; 15 bases are a match to TRBD2. Trimming took 8 bases from V and 0 from J; bases not matched to a gene: 12. Per the germline V gene, CDR1 is SQVTM and CDR2 is ANQGSEA. This CDR3 comprises 18 residues.

This clone appeared once. This chain connects TRBV19 to TRBJ1-3, with TRBD1 matching over 7 bases. Germline V gene sequence: CDR1 LNHDA, CDR2 SQIVND (reference sequence). The CDR3 spans 15 residues. V gave up 5 bases and J gave up 4 bases; unmatched junction bases: 8. CDR3 loop: CASSGRGLRGNTIYF. CDR3 bases: TGTGCCAGTAGTGGAAGGGGGCTCAGAGGAAACACCATATATTTT.

The rearrangement joins TRBV5-4 to TRBJ1-2, with 8 bases identical to TRBD1. Germline V CDR1 and CDR2: SGHNT, YYREEE (reference sequence). V shed 4 bases and J 6 bases; nucleotides not matched to a gene: 8. The CDR3 loop spans 14 amino acids. Written as DNA, the CDR3 is TGTGCCAGCAGCCCGCGGACAGGGAGGGATGGCTACACCTTC. It translates to CASSPRTGRDGYTF.

As concerns this clone: Within the sample, other DNA sequences also encode this same CDR3. The CDR3 spells CASSSSGGEQYF. As DNA, the CDR3 is TGTGCCAGCAGTTCCAGTGGGGGAGAGCAGTACTTC. This chain links TRBV28 with TRBJ2-7, with D possibly being TRBD1 or TRBD2 (5 bases each). Trimming removed 4 bases at V and 7 bases at J, with 11 bases between. Germline lookup yields CDR1 MDHEN and CDR2 SYDVKM. The CDR3 has 12 residues.

The rearrangement joins TRBV4-1 to TRBJ1-6; no reliable D call. The germline V and J ends were trimmed by 5 bases and 0 bases, with 11 bases remaining between them. CDR1 and CDR2 (germline): MGHRA, YSYEKL. The CDR3 has 16 residues. The DNA of the CDR3 is TGCGCCAGCAGCAACCCCGGGAGCTCCTATAATTCACCCCTCCACTTT. Its protein product is CASSNPGSSYNSPLHF.

The chain combines TRBV27 with TRBJ1-5; possible D gene TRBD1, 5 bases. CDR3 length: 14 amino acids. The V end was cut by 8 bases, the J end by 7 bases, with 18 bases between. Germline V CDR1 and CDR2: MNHEY, SMNVEV (reference sequence). The CDR3 is CASGDSTSFQPQHF. CDR3 bases: TGTGCCAGCGGCGACAGCACAAGCTTCCAGCCCCAGCATTTT.

This clone showed up just once. This sequence joins TRBV28 and TRBJ2-7; D is undetermined. Trimming took 5 bases from V and 2 from J, leaving 10 bases between them. This CDR3 has 13 residues. Germline V CDR1 and CDR2: MDHEN, SYDVKM. The CDR3 loop reads CASSRRTTYEQYF. DNA of the CDR3: TGTGCCAGCAGTCGTCGTACGACCTACGAGCAGTACTTC.

This clone has a single count. The CDR3, as DNA: TGTGCCAGCAGTGAATTTATGGACTCCTACGAGCAGTACTTC. Translation gives CASSEFMDSYEQYF. The rearrangement uses TRBV2 and TRBJ2-7, with D uncertain. With 2 bases removed from V and 0 bases from J, the gap between germline ends came to 8 bases. Per germline, CDR1 SNHLY and CDR2 FYNNEI. This CDR3 spans 14 amino acids.

The gene calls are TRBV7-9 and TRBJ1-4, with a tentative D call TRBD1 (5 bases). Between the trimmed V and J ends, which lost 4 bases and 6 bases, there was a span of 12 bases. In germline, CDR1 is SEHNR, CDR2 FQNEAQ (reference sequence). CDR3 length: 14 residues. The CDR3 nucleotides are TGTGCCAGCAGCTCACCGATGACAGATGAAAAACTGTTTTTT. Amino acids: CASSSPMTDEKLFF.

J is TRBJ2-6 and V is TRBV2, with TRBD2 identical over 11 bases. Looked up from germline, CDR1 is SNHLY and CDR2 is FYNNEI. The CDR3 is made up of 17 amino acids. V dropped 5 bases and J dropped 2; count of bases not matched to a gene: 5. Here the CDR3 reads CASSSLAGGAGANVLTF. In DNA form, the CDR3 reads TGTGCCAGCAGTTCCCTAGCGGGAGGTGCTGGGGCCAACGTCCTGACTTTC.

The table lists this clone with a few counts. Other DNA sequences in the sample encode the same CDR3. The rearrangement uses TRBV18 and TRBJ1-1; D ambiguous. Germline values: CDR1 KGHSH, CDR2 LQKENI. CDR3 size: 13 residues. V lost 2 bases and J 1 base, leaving 5 bases between the germline ends. The CDR3, as DNA: TGTGCCAGCTCACCAGGGGAGAACACTGAAGCTTTCTTT. Amino acid sequence: CASSPGENTEAFF.

Worth noting for this clone: This same CDR3 is encoded by further DNA sequences in the sample. This rearrangement joins TRBV7-2 to TRBJ1-1; D unclear. Trimming pared 2 bases from V and 1 base from J, leaving 8 bases between. The germline V gene has CDR1 SGHTA and CDR2 FQGNSA. The CDR3 is 14 amino acids. CDR3 sequence: CASSLLQGNTEAFF. The CDR3 nucleotides read TGTGCCAGCAGCTTACTCCAAGGGAACACTGAAGCTTTCTTT.

This clone was counted a single time. The genes are TRBV5-8 and TRBJ2-7, with D perhaps matching TRBD2 (6 bases). CDR1 is SGHTS, CDR2 YDEGEE, per germline. This CDR3 is built from 13 residues. Trimming took 2 bases from V and 5 from J, leaving 11 bases between them. CDR3 nucleotide sequence: TGTGCCAGCAGCTTTGTGGGGACTCACGAGCAGTACTTC. Encoded protein: CASSFVGTHEQYF. The complete variable domain, with remaining parts taken from reference TRBV5-8 and TRBJ2-7, reads EAGVTQSPTHLIKTRGQQATLRCSPISGHTSVYWYQQALGLGLQFLLWYDEGEERNRGNFPPRFSGRQFPNYSSELNVNALELEDSALYLCASSFVGTHEQYFGPGTRLTVT.

The chain combines TRBV28 with TRBJ1-1, with D possibly matching TRBD1 (5 bases). From germline, CDR1 is MDHEN and CDR2 SYDVKM. V gave up 3 bases and J gave up 10 bases, with 12 bases separating them. This CDR3 is built from 12 residues. CDR3 sequence: CASSLGRARAFF. The DNA for the CDR3 is TGTGCCAGCAGTTTGGGGCGGGCTAGAGCTTTCTTT.

This clone showed up just a few times. This sequence joins TRBV5-1 and TRBJ2-5, with D perhaps matching TRBD2 (6 bases). From germline, CDR1 is SGHRS and CDR2 YFSETQ. The CDR3 consists of 12 residues. V was cut by 4 bases and J by 2 bases, with 6 bases left in between. The CDR3 DNA sequence: TGCGCCAGCAGCGCGGGACAAGAGACCCAGTACTTC. Translation: CASSAGQETQYF.